This is a list of T cell receptor beta chains from one sample in a study of blood T cell repertoires in COVID-19. Generated by immunoSEQ multiplex PCR, the TCRdb table keeps only in-frame clones and is missing some. The repertoire consists of some 180,000 clones, with nearly 80% occurring once and the leading ten covering over 13%. Source material: PBMCs or T cells enriched from blood (not recorded which). Source of these receptors: a man between 60 and 70 years old who had been exposed to COVID-19. The CDR3 runs from the conserved cysteine through the conserved F or W. The order of the fields is V gene, J gene, CDR3 protein.

>TRBV5-4|TRBJ2-2
CASSLEGAAGELFF
>TRBV5-3|TRBJ1-5
CARSYRQGDQPQHF
>TRBV28|TRBJ2-4
CASRTSGGGGKNIQYF
>TRBV7-3|TRBJ2-1
CASSPSGLAGGLNEQFF
>TRBV6-2/TRBV6-3|TRBJ2-7
CASSYRVWQVTSGSYEQYF
>TRBV15|TRBJ1-4
CATSNRDRGFEKLFF
>TRBV27|TRBJ2-1
CASSLLTGGSGEQFF
>TRBV30|TRBJ1-4
CAWSVHLTNEKLFF
>TRBV7-2|TRBJ2-5
CASSFWRETQYF
>TRBV30|TRBJ1-4
CAHAKGRANEKLFF
>TRBV11-3|TRBJ2-2
CASSLVRGNTGELFF
>TRBV7-3|TRBJ1-1
CASSFDGGNTEAFF
>TRBV29-1|TRBJ2-1
CSVAPLSGTGNNEQFF
>TRBV28|TRBJ1-2
CASQTAGRGYTF
>TRBV9|TRBJ2-6
CASSVRVGGGLVSSGANVLTF
>TRBV5-1|TRBJ1-2
CASSLEGRGYGYTF
>TRBV5-1|TRBJ1-1
CASSLGGGTSNTEAFF
>TRBV7-2|TRBJ1-2
CASSSDSPYPGYTF
>TRBV6-5|TRBJ2-5
CASRADRVQETQYF
>TRBV6-2/TRBV6-3|TRBJ1-1
CASSYDGFGHRNTEAFF
>TRBV7-8|TRBJ2-1
CASSLATGTGGNEQFF
>TRBV6-5|TRBJ1-1
CASSPGTFSEAFF
>TRBV4-1|TRBJ1-2
CASSPNAPDGYTF
>TRBV3-1/TRBV3-2|TRBJ1-4
CASSHMGGGEKLFF
>TRBV7-7|TRBJ2-1
CASSRGLSGDNEQFF
>TRBV20-1|TRBJ2-3
CSASPSGRADTQYF
>TRBV7-6|TRBJ2-1
CASTPRAGVGPSSYNEQFF
>TRBV18|TRBJ2-3
CASSPPRTSGRAADTQYF
>TRBV2|TRBJ2-3
CASSLAGVGTDTQYF
>TRBV4-3|TRBJ2-2
CASSQGGTSGFTGELFF
>TRBV9|TRBJ2-2
CASSVSGSEYGELFF
>TRBV10-3|TRBJ1-4
CAISPGGFNEKLFF
>TRBV4-3|TRBJ2-3
CASSQETPLDTQYF
>TRBV28|TRBJ1-1
CASSRSDRVQAFF
>TRBV7-9|TRBJ1-4
CASSPTGGNEKLFF
>TRBV19|TRBJ2-7
CASSMDRGPYEQYF
>TRBV3-1/TRBV3-2|TRBJ2-1
CASSRHTGTDNEQFF
>TRBV9|TRBJ2-6
CASSRTGGISGANVLTF